This is a list of T cell receptor beta chains from one sample in a study of cytomegalovirus exposure and HLA in healthy donors. Clones were read by immunoSEQ multiplex PCR, and TCRdb kept only the in-frame ones, dropping some. Of over 250,000 clones listed, 65% to 90% were seen once; the top ten hold 0.9% to 1.1%. Sequences were obtained from PBMCs. All receptors come from a young woman in good health and CMV-seronegative. Both conserved end residues are part of each CDR3.

V | CDR3
TRBV9 | CASSVRGAGANVLTF
TRBV27 | CASSLWRGGDTDTQYF
TRBV2 | CASSEQGAHTGELFF
TRBV4-1 | CASSREDSVRGYTF
TRBV2 | CASSDIAVYEQYF
TRBV5-1 | CASSLAKRGGETQYF
TRBV18 | CASSPPSYGSSGYTF
TRBV27 | CASIGLAGRANTGELFF
TRBV5-1 | CASGKLRSSMNTEAFF
TRBV27 | CASSSTTSGNYEQYF
TRBV5-1 | CASSLEPGGPGELFF
TRBV7-9 | CASSLADRNTEAFF
TRBV6-5 | CASSPSNRVEKLFF
TRBV19 | CASSMRGASYNEQFF
TRBV30 | CAWTKARGKRYGYTF
TRBV6-1 | CASSESLAGGTDTQYF
TRBV10-2 | CASRGGGGYTF
TRBV7-9 | CASSSDTYNQPQHF
TRBV29-1 | CSVVSGAGYGYTF
TRBV9 | CASSVEYQETQYF
TRBV27 | CASSLPNRGMGDTQYF
TRBV7-9 | CASSLASGGSYEQYF
TRBV14 | CASSQGAGPLF
TRBV5-1 | CASSTGQGNEKLFF
TRBV30 | CAWASRRNSGANVLTF
TRBV6-6 | CATSAAGDEQFF
TRBV6-5 | CASSYGIGDNSYEQYF
TRBV7-8 | CASSPTGHGLAGVEQYF
TRBV5-1 | CASSLGQGFNNEQFF
TRBV5-8 | CAERGAEGYTF
TRBV9 | CASSVTSGGFTGELFF
TRBV28 | CALGRGGRNTEAFF
TRBV7-3 | CASSFRTSTDTQYF
TRBV30 | CAWRGNPGQGGPQHF
TRBV7-7 | CASSLEQGGYEQYF
TRBV4-1 | CASSHTRRDSSTDTQYF
TRBV27 | CASKLAGQGSSYEQYF
TRBV11-3 | CASSLAGGYTDTQYF
TRBV7-8 | CASSSVTGPGNTIYF
TRBV19 | CASSPLTGGSLGYTF
TRBV7-9 | CASSPYRDAGNTIYF
TRBV5-4 | CASSLAGASGYNEQFF
TRBV2 | CASSERNSRLQGNTEAFF
TRBV5-1 | CASSSMASRRETQYF
TRBV27 | CASSFGQTRGYTF
TRBV13 | CASRRLLLRDSNLYGYTF
TRBV7-6 | CASSLTGGIPYEQYF
TRBV7-2 | CASSLEQGKLYEQYF
TRBV10-3 | CAISALGQLGNQPQHF
TRBV11-3 | CASSPRDSYYGYTF
TRBV10-2 | CASSGGQGAEAFF
TRBV6-5 | CASSYRDRVFNYGYTF
TRBV4-3 | CASSQDPSLTANYGYTF
TRBV5-1 | CASSLAGLYRDTIYF
TRBV30 | CAWQSGTSLDEQFF
TRBV30 | CAWSHGTSTDTQYF
TRBV4-1 | CASSQAWTGGNTEAFF